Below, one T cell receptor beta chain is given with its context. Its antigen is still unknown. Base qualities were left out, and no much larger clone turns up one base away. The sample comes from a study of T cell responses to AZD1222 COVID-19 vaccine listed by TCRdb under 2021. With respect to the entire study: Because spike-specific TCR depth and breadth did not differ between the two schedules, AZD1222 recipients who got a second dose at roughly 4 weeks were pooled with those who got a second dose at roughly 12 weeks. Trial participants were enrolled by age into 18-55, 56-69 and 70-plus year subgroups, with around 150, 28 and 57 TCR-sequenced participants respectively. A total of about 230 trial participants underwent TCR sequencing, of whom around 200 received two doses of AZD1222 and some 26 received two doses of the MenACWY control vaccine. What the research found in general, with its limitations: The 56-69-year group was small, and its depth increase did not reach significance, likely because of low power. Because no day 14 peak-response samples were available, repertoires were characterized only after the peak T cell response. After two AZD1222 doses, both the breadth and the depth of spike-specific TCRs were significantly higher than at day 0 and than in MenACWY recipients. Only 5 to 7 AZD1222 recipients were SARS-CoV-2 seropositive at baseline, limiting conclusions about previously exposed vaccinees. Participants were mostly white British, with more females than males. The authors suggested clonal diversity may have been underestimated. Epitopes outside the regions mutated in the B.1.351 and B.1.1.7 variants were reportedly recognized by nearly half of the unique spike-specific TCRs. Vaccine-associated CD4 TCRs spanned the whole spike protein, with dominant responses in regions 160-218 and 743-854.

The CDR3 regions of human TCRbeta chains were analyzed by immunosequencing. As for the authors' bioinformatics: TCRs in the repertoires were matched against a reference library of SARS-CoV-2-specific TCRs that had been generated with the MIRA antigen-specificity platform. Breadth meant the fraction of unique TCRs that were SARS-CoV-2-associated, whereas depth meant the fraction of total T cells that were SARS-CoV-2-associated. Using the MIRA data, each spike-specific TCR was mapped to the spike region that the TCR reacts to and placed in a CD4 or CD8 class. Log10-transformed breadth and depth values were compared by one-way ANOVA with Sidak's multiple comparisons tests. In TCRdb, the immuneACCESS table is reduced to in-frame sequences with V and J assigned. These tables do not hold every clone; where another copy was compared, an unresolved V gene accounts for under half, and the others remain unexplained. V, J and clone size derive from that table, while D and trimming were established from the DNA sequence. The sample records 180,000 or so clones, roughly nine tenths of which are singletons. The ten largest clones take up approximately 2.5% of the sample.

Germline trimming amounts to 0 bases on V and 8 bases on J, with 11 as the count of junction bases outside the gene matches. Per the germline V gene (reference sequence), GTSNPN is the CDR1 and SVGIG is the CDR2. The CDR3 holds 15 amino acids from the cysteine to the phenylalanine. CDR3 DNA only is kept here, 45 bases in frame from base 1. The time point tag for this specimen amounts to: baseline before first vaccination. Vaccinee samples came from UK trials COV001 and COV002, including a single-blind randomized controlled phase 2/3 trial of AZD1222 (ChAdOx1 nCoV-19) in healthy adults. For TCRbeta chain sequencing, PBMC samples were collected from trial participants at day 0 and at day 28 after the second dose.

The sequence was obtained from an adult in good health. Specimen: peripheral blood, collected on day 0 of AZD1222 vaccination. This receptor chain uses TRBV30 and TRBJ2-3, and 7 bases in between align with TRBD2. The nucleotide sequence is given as TGTGCCTGGAGTGTACGTCGGACTACGGGGGGTACGCAGTATTTT. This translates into CAWSVRRTTGGTQYF.